The clone carrying this TCR delta chain came up many times. Its antigen is unidentified. This entry belongs to a study of γδ T cells in repeated Plasmodium falciparum infection. As for the study in general: The natural-infection arm compared Malian children under seasonal malaria with matched Australian children. Each infection was followed by sampling at 21 days, plus baseline and some pre-infection draws.

Study-wide results and limits: Compared with Australian children, Malian Vdelta2-negative repertoires seemed more clonal, less diverse, less shared.

Gammadelta T cells were flow-sorted from PBMC into Vgamma9/Vdelta2+ and Vdelta2-negative populations for bulk analysis. TCRdb made new clone calls on the multiplex PCR reads using CATT. The sample carries around 89,000 delta-chain clones, 1.4% recorded once. Germline CDR1 reads TSWWSYY; CDR2 reads QGS. V lost 2 bases, J lost 1 base, and 17 bases stayed unmatched. The CDR3 loop spans 20 amino acids. This sequence joins TRDV1 and TRDJ1, with 9 bases aligning to TRDD3. TCRdb is silent on the J gene; assignment here came from matching the DNA to germline. This clonotype originated in a pool of human donors (malaria-infected and uninfected, not separated). The material sequenced was gamma-delta T cells from blood. This CDR3 reads CALGERLLHWGTSCTDKLIF. The DNA of the CDR3 is TGTGCTCTTGGGGAAAGGCTCCTACACTGGGGGACCTCGTGCACCGATAAACTCATCTTT.